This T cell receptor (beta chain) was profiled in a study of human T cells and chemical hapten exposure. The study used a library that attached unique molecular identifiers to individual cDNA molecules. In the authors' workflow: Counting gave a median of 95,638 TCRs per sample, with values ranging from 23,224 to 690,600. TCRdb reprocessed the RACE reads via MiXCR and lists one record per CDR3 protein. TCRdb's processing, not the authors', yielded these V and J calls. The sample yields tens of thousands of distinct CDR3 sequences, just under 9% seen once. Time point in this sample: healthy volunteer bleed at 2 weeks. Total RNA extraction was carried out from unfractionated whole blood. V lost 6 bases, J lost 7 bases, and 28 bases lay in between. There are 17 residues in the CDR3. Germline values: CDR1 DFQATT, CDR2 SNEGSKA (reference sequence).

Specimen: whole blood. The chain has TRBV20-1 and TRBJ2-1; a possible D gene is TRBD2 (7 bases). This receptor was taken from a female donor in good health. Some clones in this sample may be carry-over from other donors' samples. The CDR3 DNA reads TGCAGTGCCCGCTCAGGGGTGTTGTGGGAGGGCCGAAATGAGCAGTTCTTC. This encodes CSARSGVLWEGRNEQFF.